This TCR beta chain was observed in a study of OX40 agonist ivuxolimab in advanced cancers. As for the study in general: Cancers in dose escalation were hepatocellular, melanoma, renal cell and head and neck. There were three patients with partial responses, one having hepatocellular carcinoma and two cutaneous melanoma.

At cycle 4 day 1, cycle 7 day 1, and baseline, blood was sampled. The length of the CDR3 is 15 residues. The germline gives CDR1 SQVTM, CDR2 ANQGSEA. Trimming at V came to 4 bases and at J to 2 bases, leaving 8 bases not matched to a gene. Profiled with immunoSEQ multiplex PCR; TCRdb holds only in-frame clones, not every one. The table shows more than 50,000 clones, with 70% to 85% occurring only once. The clonotype was recovered from an adult with an advanced solid tumor such as melanoma, head and neck, liver or kidney cancer. V is TRBV29-1 and J is TRBJ1-5; 7 bases are a match to TRBD1. The sample here was CD4+ or CD8+ T cells sorted from blood, taken in a trial of the OX40 agonist ivuxolimab. The CDR3 loop reads CSVVQGSSGNQPQHF. The CDR3, as DNA: TGCAGCGTTGTACAGGGGTCCTCTGGCAATCAGCCCCAGCATTTT.